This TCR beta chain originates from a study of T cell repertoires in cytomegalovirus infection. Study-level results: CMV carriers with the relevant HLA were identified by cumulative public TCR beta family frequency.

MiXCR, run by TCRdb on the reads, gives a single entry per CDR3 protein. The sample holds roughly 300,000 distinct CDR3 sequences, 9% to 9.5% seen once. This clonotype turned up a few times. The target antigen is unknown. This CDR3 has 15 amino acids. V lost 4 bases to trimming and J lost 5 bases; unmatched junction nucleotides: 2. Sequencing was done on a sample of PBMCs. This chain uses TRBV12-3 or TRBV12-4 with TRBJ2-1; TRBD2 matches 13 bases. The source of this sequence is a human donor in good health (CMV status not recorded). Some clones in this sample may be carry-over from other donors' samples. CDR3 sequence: CASSWTSGGHNEQFF. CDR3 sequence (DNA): TGTGCCAGCAGTTGGACTAGCGGGGGTCACAATGAGCAGTTCTTC.